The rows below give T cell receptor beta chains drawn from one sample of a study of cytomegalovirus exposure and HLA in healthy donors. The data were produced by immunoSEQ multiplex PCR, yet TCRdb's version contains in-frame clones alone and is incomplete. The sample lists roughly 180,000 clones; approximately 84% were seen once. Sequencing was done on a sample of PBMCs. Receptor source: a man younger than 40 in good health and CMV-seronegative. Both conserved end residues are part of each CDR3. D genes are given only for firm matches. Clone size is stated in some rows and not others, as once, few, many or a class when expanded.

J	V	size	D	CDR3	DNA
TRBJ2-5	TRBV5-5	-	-	CASSLRASGAQYF	TGTGCCAGCAGCCTACGGGCCTCAGGGGCCCAGTACTTC
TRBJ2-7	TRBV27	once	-	CASSSSPRGEQYF	TGTGCCAGCAGTTCGTCCCCGCGGGGCGAGCAGTACTTC
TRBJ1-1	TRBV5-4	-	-	CASSPGGMGAFF	TGTGCCAGCAGCCCCGGAGGGATGGGCGCTTTCTTT
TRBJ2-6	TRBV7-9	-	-	CASTNTKGISGANVLTF	TGTGCCAGCACCAATACCAAGGGGATCTCTGGGGCCAACGTCCTGACTTTC
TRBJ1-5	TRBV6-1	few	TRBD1	CASSEILGGGQPQHF	TGTGCCAGCAGTGAAATATTAGGGGGCGGACAGCCCCAGCATTTT
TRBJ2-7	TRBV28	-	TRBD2	CASRLGLAGSYEQYF	TGTGCCAGCAGGCTGGGCCTAGCGGGATCCTACGAGCAGTACTTC
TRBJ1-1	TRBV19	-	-	CASSILIGQSNTEALF	TGTGCCAGTAGTATACTAATAGGACAATCGAACACTGAAGCTCTCTTT
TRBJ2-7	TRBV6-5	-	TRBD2	CASSRTGTSGYEQYF	TGTGCCAGCAGCCGCACCGGGACTAGCGGCTACGAGCAGTACTTC
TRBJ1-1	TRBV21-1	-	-	CASSKSGDTEAFF	TGTGCCAGCAGCAAGTCGGGGGATACTGAAGCTTTCTTT
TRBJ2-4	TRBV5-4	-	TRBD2	CASSLETGLGNIQYF	TGTGCCAGCAGCTTGGAGACGGGACTAGGGAACATTCAGTACTTC
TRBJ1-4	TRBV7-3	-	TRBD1	CASGGTVNEKLFF	TGTGCCTCTGGGGGGACAGTAAATGAAAAACTGTTTTTT
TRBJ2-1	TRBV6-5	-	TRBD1	CASSDRQGAGNEQFF	TGTGCCAGCAGCGACCGACAGGGGGCGGGAAATGAGCAGTTCTTC
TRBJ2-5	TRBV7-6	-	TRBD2	CASSDRLAGGLWTQYF	TGTGCCAGCAGCGATAGACTAGCGGGGGGGCTATGGACCCAGTACTTC
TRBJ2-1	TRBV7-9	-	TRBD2	CASSVTSGGADEQFF	TGTGCCAGCAGCGTCACTAGCGGGGGGGCCGATGAGCAGTTCTTC
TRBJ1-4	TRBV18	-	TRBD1	CASSRDRAEEKLFF	TGTGCCAGCTCACGGGACAGGGCGGAAGAAAAACTGTTTTTT
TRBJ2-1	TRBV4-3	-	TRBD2	CASSQDMTSGRISYNEQFF	TGCGCCAGCAGCCAAGATATGACTAGCGGGAGGATCTCCTACAATGAGCAGTTCTTC
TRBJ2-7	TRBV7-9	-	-	CASSLGVEQYF	TGTGCCAGCAGCTTAGGAGTCGAGCAGTACTTC
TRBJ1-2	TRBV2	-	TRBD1	CASKRDRENYGYTF	TGTGCCAGCAAAAGGGACAGGGAGAACTATGGCTACACCTTC
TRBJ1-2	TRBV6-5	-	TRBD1	CASRPGQALVGGYTF	TGTGCCAGCAGACCCGGACAGGCTCTTGTTGGGGGCTACACCTTC
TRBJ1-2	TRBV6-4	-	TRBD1	CASSVTGYFYGYTF	TGTGCCAGCAGTGTGACAGGGTATTTCTATGGCTACACCTTC
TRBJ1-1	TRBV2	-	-	CASSGFLGAPTEAFF	TGTGCCAGCAGTGGATTTCTGGGGGCCCCGACTGAAGCTTTCTTT
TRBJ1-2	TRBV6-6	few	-	CASNMGGTTYGYTF	TGTGCCAGCAATATGGGGGGGACGACATATGGCTACACCTTC
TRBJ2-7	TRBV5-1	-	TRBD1	CASSLTTGTYEQYF	TGCGCCAGCAGCTTAACGACAGGGACCTACGAGCAGTACTTC
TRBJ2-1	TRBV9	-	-	CASSVLGSYEQFF	TGTGCCAGCAGCGTTCTTGGGAGCTATGAGCAGTTCTTC
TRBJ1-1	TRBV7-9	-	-	CSSSPEGGLLNTEAFF	TGTTCCAGCAGCCCAGAGGGGGGACTACTGAACACTGAAGCTTTCTTT
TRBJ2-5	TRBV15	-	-	CATSREKAGGYQETQYF	TGTGCCACCAGCAGAGAGAAGGCGGGTGGGTACCAAGAGACCCAGTACTTC
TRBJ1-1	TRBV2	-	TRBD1	CASTRDRTIEAFF	TGTGCCAGCACCCGGGACAGGACCATTGAAGCTTTCTTT
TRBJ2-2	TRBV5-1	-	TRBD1	CASSYIQGANTGELFF	TGCGCCAGCAGTTATATTCAGGGGGCGAACACCGGGGAGCTGTTTTTT
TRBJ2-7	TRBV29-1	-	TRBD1	CSVETSQGYEQYF	TGCAGCGTTGAGACGTCACAGGGGTACGAGCAGTACTTC
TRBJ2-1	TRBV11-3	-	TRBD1	CASSPRSWTGQGRYNEQFF	TGTGCCAGCAGCCCCCGGTCCTGGACAGGGCAGGGAAGGTACAATGAGCAGTTCTTC
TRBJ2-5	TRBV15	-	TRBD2	CATSATTSGLTQETQYF	TGTGCCACCAGCGCGACGACTAGCGGATTGACACAAGAGACCCAGTACTTC
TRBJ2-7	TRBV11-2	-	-	CASSLSHLEQYF	TGTGCCAGCAGCTTATCCCACTTGGAGCAGTACTTC
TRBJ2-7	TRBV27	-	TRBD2	CASRSGLAGYEQYF	TGTGCCAGCAGATCGGGACTAGCGGGTTACGAGCAGTACTTC
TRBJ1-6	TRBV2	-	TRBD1	CASSIYRGAGSPLHF	TGTGCCAGCAGTATATACAGGGGAGCAGGATCACCCCTCCACTTT
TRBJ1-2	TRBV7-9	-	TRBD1	CSSSGSGTVYGYTF	TGTTCCAGCAGCGGGTCCGGGACAGTCTATGGCTACACCTTC
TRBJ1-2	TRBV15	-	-	CATLSSRDNPYGYTF	TGTGCCACCCTCAGCTCCAGGGACAACCCCTATGGCTACACCTTC
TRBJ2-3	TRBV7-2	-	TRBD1	CASSLTGGVADTQYF	TGTGCCAGCAGCTTGACAGGGGGGGTCGCAGATACGCAGTATTTT
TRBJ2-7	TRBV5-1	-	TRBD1	CASSPADRGSYEQYF	TGCGCCAGCAGCCCCGCCGACAGGGGCTCCTACGAGCAGTACTTC
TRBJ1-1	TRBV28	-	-	CASSPRDTNVWGHENTEAFF	TGTGCCAGCAGTCCACGGGACACAAATGTATGGGGCCACGAGAACACTGAAGCTTTCTTT
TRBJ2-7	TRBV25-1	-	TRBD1	CASSELRPGTGDYYEQYF	TGTGCCAGCAGTGAATTAAGGCCGGGGACAGGGGACTACTACGAGCAGTACTTC